This T cell receptor (gamma chain) was sequenced for a study of gamma-delta T cells after stem cell transplantation. The V and J ends lost 0 bases and 8 bases, in that order; junction bases with no gene match: 4. From germline, CDR1 is VENAVY and CDR2 YDSYNSRV. The CDR3 is 12 residues long. TCRdb re-analyzed the RT-PCR reads via CATT. Here the sample spans over 4,500 gamma-chain clones, about 20% being singletons. This chain links TRGV8 with TRGJ1 or TRGJ2. Sequencing was done on a sample of gamma-delta T cells. This clonotype was obtained from a human donor. It is not recorded whose cells these are; they may come from a transplant donor. CDR3 sequence (DNA): TGTGCCACCTGGGATAGGCCTCATAAGAAACTCTTT. Translating it yields CATWDRPHKKLF.